This TCR beta chain derives from a study of control samples from healthy donors and cancer patients. Clones were read by immunoSEQ multiplex PCR, and TCRdb kept only the in-frame ones, dropping some. The table has roughly 120,000 clones, approximately 89% seen once. The CDR3 spans 16 residues. Germline CDR1 and CDR2: MGHRA and YSYEKL. Trimming pared 0 bases from V and 5 bases from J, leaving 16 bases between. The sequence was collected from a man aged 40-50 years in good health. Sequenced: blood. The V gene is TRBV4-1, the J gene TRBJ2-5; weak D call: TRBD2 (5 bases). In DNA, the CDR3 is TGCGCCAGCAGCCAAGATGAAGAGAGGAGGAAGGAGACCCAGTACTTC. Translation gives CASSQDEERRKETQYF.